This T cell receptor beta chain was identified in a study of blood T cells in healthy people across ages. Germline V CDR1 and CDR2: MNHEY, SVGEGT. This CDR3 contains 12 residues. V was cut by 5 bases and J by 10 bases, with 14 bases left in between. In this sample, this clonotype turned up a few times. Using a J-beta primer mix together with a sample-barcoded 5' primer, a second PCR was run for about 7 to 12 cycles. TCRdb called the 5' RACE reads again in MiXCR, with one record for every CDR3 protein. The data show 750,000 to 1,000,000 distinct CDR3 sequences, under 35% seen once. A further study also used this sample, focusing on T cells of mothers and their children.

The chain carries TRBV6-2 or TRBV6-3 and TRBJ1-1, with D tentatively TRBD1 (5 bases). Sequencing was carried out using blood. The receptor was isolated from a woman aged 40 to 50 in good health. CDR3 residues: CASSKGDFRAFF. CDR3 DNA sequence: TGTGCCAGCAGTAAAGGGGACTTTCGAGCTTTCTTT.